The rows below give T cell receptor beta chains drawn from one sample of a study of chemoradiotherapy in HPV16-positive cancers. Generated by immunoSEQ multiplex PCR, the TCRdb table keeps only in-frame clones and is missing some. The sample shows about 8,000 clones, around 77% of them seen only once. The sample was acquired from a patient who underwent chemoradiotherapy. The receptors derive from a human donor with HPV-associated anogenital cancer. CDR3s leave out the opening cysteine and the closing phenylalanine or tryptophan.

J	V	CDR3
TRBJ1-1	TRBV28	ASTISRAPWEAF
TRBJ2-3	TRBV19	ASSPTPGVAGSTDTQY
TRBJ1-5	TRBV2	ASSDRRDQPQH
TRBJ2-1	TRBV9	ASSVEEGGLNEQF
TRBJ1-2	TRBV29-1	SVEPDGYT
TRBJ1-5	TRBV6-5	ASRRGSNQPQH
TRBJ2-3	TRBV5-1	ASSLEARVGMRRTDTQY
TRBJ1-2	TRBV7-9	ASSLGRTGDYGYT
TRBJ2-7	TRBV9	ASSVGQSSYEQY
TRBJ1-1	TRBV5-1	ASRAAGGTEAF
TRBJ1-1	TRBV6-1	ASSEFGTGAETEAF
TRBJ2-3	TRBV2	ASSPPFTDTQY
TRBJ1-1	TRBV6-1	ASSAITGVPTEAF